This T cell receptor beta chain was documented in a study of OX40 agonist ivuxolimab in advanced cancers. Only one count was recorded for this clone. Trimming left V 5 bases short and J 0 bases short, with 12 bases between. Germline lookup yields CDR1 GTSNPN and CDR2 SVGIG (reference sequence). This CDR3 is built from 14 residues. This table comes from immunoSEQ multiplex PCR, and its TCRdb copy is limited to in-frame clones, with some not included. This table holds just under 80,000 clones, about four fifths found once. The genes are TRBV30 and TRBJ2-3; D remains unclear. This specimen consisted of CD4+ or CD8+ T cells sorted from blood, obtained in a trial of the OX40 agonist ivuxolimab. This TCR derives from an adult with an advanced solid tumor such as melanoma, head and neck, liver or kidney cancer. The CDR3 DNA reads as TGTGCCTGGGGATACGAACTTAGCACAGATACGCAGTATTTT. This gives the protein CAWGYELSTDTQYF.